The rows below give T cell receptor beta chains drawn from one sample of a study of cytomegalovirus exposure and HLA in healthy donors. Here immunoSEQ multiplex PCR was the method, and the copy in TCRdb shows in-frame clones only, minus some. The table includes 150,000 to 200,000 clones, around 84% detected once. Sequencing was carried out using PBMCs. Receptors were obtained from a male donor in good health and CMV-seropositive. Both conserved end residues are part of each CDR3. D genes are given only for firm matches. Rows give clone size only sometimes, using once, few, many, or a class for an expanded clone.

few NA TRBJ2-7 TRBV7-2 TGTGCCAGCAGCTTAGAGTACGGTTACTACGAGCAGTACTTC CASSLEYGYYEQYF
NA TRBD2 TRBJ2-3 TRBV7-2 TGTGCTGGTAGCGGGAGAGGAGGCACAGATACGCAGTATTTT CAGSGRGGTDTQYF
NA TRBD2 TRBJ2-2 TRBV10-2 TGCGCCAGCAGTGTTGCGGGGGTGAACACCGGGGAGCTGTTTTTT CASSVAGVNTGELFF
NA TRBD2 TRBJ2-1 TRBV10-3 TGTGCCATCAACCCGGGGGGAGCGGGGGGAAACAATGAGCAGTTCTTC CAINPGGAGGNNEQFF
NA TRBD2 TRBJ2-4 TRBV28 TGTGCCAGCAGTTTTGGCGGGGGAGCAACCAAAAACATTCAGTACTTC CASSFGGGATKNIQYF
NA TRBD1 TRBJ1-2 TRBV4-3 TGCGCCAGCAGCCAAGATGGGACAGGGTATGGCTACACCTTC CASSQDGTGYGYTF
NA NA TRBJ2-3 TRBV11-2 TGTGCCAGCAGCTTAGTCCCTTCGGGTAGTCCTTTTAGCACAGATACGCAGTATTTT CASSLVPSGSPFSTDTQYF
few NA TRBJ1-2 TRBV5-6 TGTGCCAGCAGCTTGTCGGCGGGGGCGAAGTATGGCTACACCTTC CASSLSAGAKYGYTF
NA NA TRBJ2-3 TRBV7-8 TGTGCCAGCAGCTTTGGGCCCGGCGGGCCTTTAGGAGATACGCAGTATTTT CASSFGPGGPLGDTQYF
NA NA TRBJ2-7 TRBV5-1 TGCGCCAGCAGCTTGCGATCAGTCGACGAGCAGTACTTC CASSLRSVDEQYF
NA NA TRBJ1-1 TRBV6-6 TGTGCCAGCCTGGGGCTTCTTGAAGCTTTCTTT CASLGLLEAFF
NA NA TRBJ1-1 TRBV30 TGTGCCTGGAGTTCCCGGGGGAACACTGAAGCTTTCTTT CAWSSRGNTEAFF
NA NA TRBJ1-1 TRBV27 TGTGCCAGCAGCCCCCTTGCGGTGAACACTGAAGCTTTCTTT CASSPLAVNTEAFF
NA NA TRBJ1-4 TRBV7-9 TGTGCCAGCAGCCCTAAGGGGGAAAAACTGTTTTTT CASSPKGEKLFF
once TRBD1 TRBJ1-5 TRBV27 TGTGCCAGCAGTTTAAGGATGGCAGGGGGCGTGAAGTGGAACAATCAGCCCCAGCATTTT CASSLRMAGGVKWNNQPQHF
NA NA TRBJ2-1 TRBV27 TGTGCCAGCAGTCCGGGAGCTCCCTACAATGAGCAGTTCTTC CASSPGAPYNEQFF
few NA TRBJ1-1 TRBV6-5 TGTGCCAGCAGGGACTCAGAGCTCTCTGAAGCTTTCTTT CASRDSELSEAFF
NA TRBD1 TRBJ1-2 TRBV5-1 TGCGCCAGCAGCCAAGGGACAGGTTCGAGTGGCTACACCTTC CASSQGTGSSGYTF
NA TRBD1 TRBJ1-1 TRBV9 TGTGCCAGCAGCACGGGACAGGGATTAACTGAAGCTTTCTTT CASSTGQGLTEAFF
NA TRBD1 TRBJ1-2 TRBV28 TGTGCCAGCAGCTCTGAACAGGGGTGGGATTTTCTCTATGGCTACACCTTC CASSSEQGWDFLYGYTF
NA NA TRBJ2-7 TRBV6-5 TGTGCCAGCAGAACAGGTTCACAATACGAGCAGTACTTC CASRTGSQYEQYF
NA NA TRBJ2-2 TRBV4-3 TGCGCCAGCAGCCAGGCCGGAACAGGGCTCCGGGAGCTGTTTTTT CASSQAGTGLRELFF
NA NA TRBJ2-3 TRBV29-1 TGCAGCGCTCGACTGGCGCTAAGCACAGATACGCAGTATTTT CSARLALSTDTQYF
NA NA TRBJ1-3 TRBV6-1 TGTGCCAGCACACTACTCTCTGGAAACACCATATATTTT CASTLLSGNTIYF
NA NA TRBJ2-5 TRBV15 TGTGCCACCAGCAGATTACCCTATCGGGAGACCCAGTACTTC CATSRLPYRETQYF
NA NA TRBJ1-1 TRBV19 TGTGCCGGCAGGGCTAAAGTGAACACTGAAGCTTTCTTT CAGRAKVNTEAFF
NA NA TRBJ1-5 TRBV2 TGTGCCAGCAGTAATACAGATCCGTATCAGCCCCAGCATTTT CASSNTDPYQPQHF
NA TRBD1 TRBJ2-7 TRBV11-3 TGTGCCAGCAGCTTAGACGGGACAGGGTCCTACGAGCAGTACTTC CASSLDGTGSYEQYF
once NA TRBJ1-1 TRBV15 TGTGCCACCAGCAGAGCGGACAAACCTCCTGAAGCTTTCTTT CATSRADKPPEAFF
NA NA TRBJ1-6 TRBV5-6 NA CASSLPSGRGLSPLHF
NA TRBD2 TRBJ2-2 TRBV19 TGTGCCAGTAGTAAACTTTCGACTCCTAGCGGGACCTACACCGGGGAGCTGTTTTTT CASSKLSTPSGTYTGELFF
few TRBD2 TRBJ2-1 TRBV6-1 TGTGCCAGCAGTGAACCTTTCCGACTAGCGCCGGGAGAGCAGTTCTTC CASSEPFRLAPGEQFF
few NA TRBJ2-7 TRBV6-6 TGTGCCAGCAGCTCGGACAGCTCCTACGAGCAGTACTTC CASSSDSSYEQYF
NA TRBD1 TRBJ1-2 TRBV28 TGTGCCAGCAGTTTACCCGGACAGGCCCTTTACTATGGCTACACCTTC CASSLPGQALYYGYTF
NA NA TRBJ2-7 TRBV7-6 TGTGCCAGCAGCTCTCGACAGAGCTCCTACGAGCAGTACTTC CASSSRQSSYEQYF
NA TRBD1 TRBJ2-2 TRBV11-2 TGTGCCAGGATAGACAGGGATGGCACCGGGGAGCTGTTTTTT CARIDRDGTGELFF
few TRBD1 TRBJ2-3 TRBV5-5 TGTGCCAGCAGCATACAGGGGTCGGATACGCAGTATTTT CASSIQGSDTQYF
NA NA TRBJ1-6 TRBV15 TGTGCCACCAGCAACGGGTATAATTCACCCCTCCACTTT CATSNGYNSPLHF
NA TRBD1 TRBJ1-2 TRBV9 TGTGCCAGCAGCCAAAACCCGGGACAGGGTCTAGCCTATGGCTACACCTTC CASSQNPGQGLAYGYTF
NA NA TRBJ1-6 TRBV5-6 TGTGCCAGCAGCTTTGGGAGTGGTAATTCACCCCTCCACTTT CASSFGSGNSPLHF